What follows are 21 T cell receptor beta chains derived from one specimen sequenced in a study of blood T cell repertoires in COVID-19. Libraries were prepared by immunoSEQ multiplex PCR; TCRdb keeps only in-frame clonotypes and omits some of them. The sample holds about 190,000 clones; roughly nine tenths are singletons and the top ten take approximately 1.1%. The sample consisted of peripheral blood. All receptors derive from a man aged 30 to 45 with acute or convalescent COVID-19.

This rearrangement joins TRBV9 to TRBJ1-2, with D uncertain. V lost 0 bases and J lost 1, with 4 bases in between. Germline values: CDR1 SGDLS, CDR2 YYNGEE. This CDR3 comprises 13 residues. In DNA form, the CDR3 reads TGTGCCAGCAGCGTAGTTAGTAACTATGGCTACACCTTC. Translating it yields CASSVVSNYGYTF. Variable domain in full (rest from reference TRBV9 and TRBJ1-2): DSGVTQTPKHLITATGQRVTLRCSPRSGDLSVYWYQQSLDQGLQFLIQYYNGEERAKGNILERFSAQQFPDLHSELNLSSLELGDSALYFCASSVVSNYGYTFGSGTRLTVV.

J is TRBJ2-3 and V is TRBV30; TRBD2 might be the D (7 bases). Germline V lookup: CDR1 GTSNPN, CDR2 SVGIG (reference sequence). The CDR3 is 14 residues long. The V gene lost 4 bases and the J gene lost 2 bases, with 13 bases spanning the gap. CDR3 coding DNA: TGTGCCTGGATTCGGCGGGGGCACACAGATACGCAGTATTTT. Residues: CAWIRRGHTDTQYF.

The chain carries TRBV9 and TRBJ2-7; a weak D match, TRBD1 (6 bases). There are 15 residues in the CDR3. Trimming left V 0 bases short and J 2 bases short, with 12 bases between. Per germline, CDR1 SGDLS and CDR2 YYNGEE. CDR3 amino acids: CASSVGAGDPYEQYF. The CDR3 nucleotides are TGTGCCAGCAGCGTAGGGGCAGGGGACCCCTACGAGCAGTACTTC. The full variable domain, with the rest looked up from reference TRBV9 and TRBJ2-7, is DSGVTQTPKHLITATGQRVTLRCSPRSGDLSVYWYQQSLDQGLQFLIQYYNGEERAKGNILERFSAQQFPDLHSELNLSSLELGDSALYFCASSVGAGDPYEQYFGPGTRLTVT.

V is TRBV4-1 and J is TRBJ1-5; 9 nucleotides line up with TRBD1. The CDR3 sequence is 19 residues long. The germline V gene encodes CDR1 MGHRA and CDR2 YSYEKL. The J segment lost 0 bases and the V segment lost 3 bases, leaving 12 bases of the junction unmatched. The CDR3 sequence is CASSQEPGQGTASNQPQHF. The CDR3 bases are TGCGCCAGCAGCCAGGAACCGGGACAGGGTACCGCTAGCAATCAGCCCCAGCATTTT.

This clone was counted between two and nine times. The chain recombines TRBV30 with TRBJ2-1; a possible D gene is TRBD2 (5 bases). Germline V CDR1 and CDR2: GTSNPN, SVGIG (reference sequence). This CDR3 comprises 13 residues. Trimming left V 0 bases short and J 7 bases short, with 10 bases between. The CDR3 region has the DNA TGTGCCTGGAGTGTAGACGGGAAAAATGAGCAGTTCTTC. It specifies CAWSVDGKNEQFF.

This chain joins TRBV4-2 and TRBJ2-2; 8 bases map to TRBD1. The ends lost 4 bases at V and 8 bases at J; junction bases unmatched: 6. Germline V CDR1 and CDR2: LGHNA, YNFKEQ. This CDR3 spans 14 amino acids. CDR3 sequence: CASSPSGGLGELFF. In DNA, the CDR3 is TGTGCCAGCAGCCCCTCAGGGGGCCTTGGGGAGCTGTTTTTT.

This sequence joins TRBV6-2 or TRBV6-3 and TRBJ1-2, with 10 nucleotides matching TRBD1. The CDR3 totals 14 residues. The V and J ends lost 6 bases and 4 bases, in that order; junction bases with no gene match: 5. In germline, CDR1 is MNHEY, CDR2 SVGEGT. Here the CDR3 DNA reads TGTGCCAGCAGCAGGGACAGGGGAACCTATGGCTACACCTTC. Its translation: CASSRDRGTYGYTF.

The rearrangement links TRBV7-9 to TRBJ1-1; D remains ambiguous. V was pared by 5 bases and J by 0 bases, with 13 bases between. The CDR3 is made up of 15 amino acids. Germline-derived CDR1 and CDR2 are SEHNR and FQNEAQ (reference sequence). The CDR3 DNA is TGTGCCAGCAGCGTAAGGCGGCAGATGAACACTGAAGCTTTCTTT. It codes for CASSVRRQMNTEAFF.

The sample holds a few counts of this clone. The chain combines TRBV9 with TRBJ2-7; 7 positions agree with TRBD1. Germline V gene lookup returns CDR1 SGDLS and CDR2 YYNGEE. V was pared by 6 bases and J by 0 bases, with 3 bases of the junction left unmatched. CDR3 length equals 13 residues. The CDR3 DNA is TGTGCCAGCAACAGGGACAGCTCCTACGAGCAGTACTTC. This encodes CASNRDSSYEQYF.

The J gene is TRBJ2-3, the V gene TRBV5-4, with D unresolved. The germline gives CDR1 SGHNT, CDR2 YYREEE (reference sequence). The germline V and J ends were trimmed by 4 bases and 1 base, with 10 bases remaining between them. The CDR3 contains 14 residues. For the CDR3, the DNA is TGTGCCAGCAGCCTAAGATCGGGCACAGATACGCAGTATTTT. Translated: CASSLRSGTDTQYF.

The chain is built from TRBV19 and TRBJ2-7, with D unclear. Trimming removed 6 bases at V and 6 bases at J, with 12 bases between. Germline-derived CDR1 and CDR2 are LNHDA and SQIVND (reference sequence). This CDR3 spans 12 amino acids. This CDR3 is CASSQTQFEQYF. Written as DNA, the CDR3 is TGTGCCAGTAGCCAGACACAGTTCGAGCAGTACTTC.

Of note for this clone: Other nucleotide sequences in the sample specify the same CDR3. CDR3 residues: CASSLTPSYEQYF. The CDR3 nucleotides read TGTGCCAGCAGTTTGACACCATCCTACGAGCAGTACTTC. The gene calls are TRBV28 and TRBJ2-7; the D is unclear. V was pared by 3 bases and J by 1 base, with 7 bases between. Germline V gene lookup returns CDR1 MDHEN and CDR2 SYDVKM. This CDR3 is 13 amino acids long.

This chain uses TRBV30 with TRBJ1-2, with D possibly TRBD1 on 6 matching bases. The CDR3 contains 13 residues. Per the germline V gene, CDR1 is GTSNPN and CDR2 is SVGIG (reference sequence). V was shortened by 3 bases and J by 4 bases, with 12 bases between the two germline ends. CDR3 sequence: CAWRTRGAYGYTF. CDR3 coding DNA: TGTGCCTGGAGGACGCGGGGGGCCTATGGCTACACCTTC.

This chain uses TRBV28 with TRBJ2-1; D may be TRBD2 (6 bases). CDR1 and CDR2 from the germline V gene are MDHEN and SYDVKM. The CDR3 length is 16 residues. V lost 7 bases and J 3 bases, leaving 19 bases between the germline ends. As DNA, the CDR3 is TGTGCCAGCATCGATCTCGGAGGGGTGTACTACAATGAGCAGTTCTTC. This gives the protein CASIDLGGVYYNEQFF. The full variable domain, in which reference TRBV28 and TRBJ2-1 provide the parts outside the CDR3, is DVKVTQSSRYLVKRTGEKVFLECVQDMDHENMFWYRQDPGLGLRLIYFSYDVKMKEKGDIPEGYSVSREKKERFSLILESASTNQTSMYLCASIDLGGVYYNEQFFGPGTRLTVL.

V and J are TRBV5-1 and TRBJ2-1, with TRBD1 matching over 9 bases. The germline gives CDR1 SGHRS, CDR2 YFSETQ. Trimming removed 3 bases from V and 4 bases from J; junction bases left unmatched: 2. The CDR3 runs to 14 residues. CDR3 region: CASSYGQGYNEQFF. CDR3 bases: TGCGCCAGCAGCTACGGACAGGGGTACAATGAGCAGTTCTTC.

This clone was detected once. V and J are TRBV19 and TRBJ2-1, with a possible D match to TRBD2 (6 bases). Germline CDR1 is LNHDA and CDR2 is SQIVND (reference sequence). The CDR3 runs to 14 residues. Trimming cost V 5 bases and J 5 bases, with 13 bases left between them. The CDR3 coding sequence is TGTGCCAGTAGTTTCCGGGACTCACACAATGAGCAGTTCTTC. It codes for CASSFRDSHNEQFF.

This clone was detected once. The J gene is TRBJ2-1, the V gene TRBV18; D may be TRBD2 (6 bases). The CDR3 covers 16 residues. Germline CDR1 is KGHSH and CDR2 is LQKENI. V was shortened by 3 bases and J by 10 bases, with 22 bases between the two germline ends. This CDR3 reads CASSPTSTGALGEQFF. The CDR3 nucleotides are TGTGCCAGCTCACCGACTAGTACGGGCGCTTTGGGGGAGCAGTTCTTC. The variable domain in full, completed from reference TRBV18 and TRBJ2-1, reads NAGVMQNPRHLVRRRGQEARLRCSPMKGHSHVYWYRQLPEEGLKFMVYLQKENIIDESGMPKERFSAEFPKEGPSILRIQQVVRGDSAAYFCASSPTSTGALGEQFFGPGTRLTVL.

CDR3 coding DNA: TGCGCCAGCAGCTTACTAGGGAGCACTGAAGCTTTCTTT. The encoded protein is CASSLLGSTEAFF. This chain uses TRBV5-1 with TRBJ1-1, with D unresolved. The CDR3 has 13 residues. V lost 2 bases to trimming and J lost 4 bases, with 9 bases between them. The germline V gene encodes CDR1 SGHRS and CDR2 YFSETQ.

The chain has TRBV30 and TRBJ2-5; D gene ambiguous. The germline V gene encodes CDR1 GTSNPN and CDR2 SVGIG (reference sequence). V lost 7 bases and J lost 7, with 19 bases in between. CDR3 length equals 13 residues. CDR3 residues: CALTPPPRWTQYF. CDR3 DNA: TGTGCCTTAACTCCCCCCCCTCGGTGGACCCAGTACTTC.

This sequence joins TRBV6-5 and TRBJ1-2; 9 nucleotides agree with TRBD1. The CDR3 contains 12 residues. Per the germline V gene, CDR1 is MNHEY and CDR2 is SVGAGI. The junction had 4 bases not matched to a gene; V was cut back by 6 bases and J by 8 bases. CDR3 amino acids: CASRGQGLGYTF. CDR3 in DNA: TGTGCCAGCAGGGGACAGGGCCTCGGCTACACCTTC.

CDR3 in DNA: TGTGCCAGCAGCTTCAGGGGGCAAGCTGAAGCTTTCTTT. This sequence encodes CASSFRGQAEAFF. This rearrangement joins TRBV5-4 to TRBJ1-1, with 8 bases lining up with TRBD1. The ends lost 2 bases at V and 6 bases at J; junction bases unmatched: 3. Germline V gene sequence: CDR1 SGHNT, CDR2 YYREEE (reference sequence). This CDR3 is built from 13 residues.